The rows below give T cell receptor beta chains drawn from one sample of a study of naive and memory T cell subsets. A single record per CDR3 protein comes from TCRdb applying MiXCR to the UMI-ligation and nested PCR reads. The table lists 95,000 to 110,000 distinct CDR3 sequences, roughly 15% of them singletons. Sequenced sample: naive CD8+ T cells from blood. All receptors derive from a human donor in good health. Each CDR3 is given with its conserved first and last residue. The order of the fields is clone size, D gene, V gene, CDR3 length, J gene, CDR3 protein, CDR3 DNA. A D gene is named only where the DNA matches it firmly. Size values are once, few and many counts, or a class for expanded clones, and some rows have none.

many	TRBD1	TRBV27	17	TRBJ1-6	CASSLSAGTGSESPLHF	TGTGCCAGCAGTTTATCGGCCGGGACAGGATCCGAATCACCCCTCCACTTT
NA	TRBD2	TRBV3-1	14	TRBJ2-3	CASSSLAGLDTQYF	TGTGCCAGCAGCTCTCTAGCGGGATTGGATACGCAGTATTTT
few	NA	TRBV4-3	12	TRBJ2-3	CASSFRGDTQYF	TGCGCCAGCAGCTTCAGGGGCGATACGCAGTATTTT
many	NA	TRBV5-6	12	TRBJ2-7	CASSFDGYEQYF	TGTGCCAGCAGCTTCGACGGCTACGAGCAGTACTTC
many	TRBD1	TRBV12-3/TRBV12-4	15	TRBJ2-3	CASSTGTVSTDTQYF	TGTGCCAGCAGCACCGGGACAGTTAGCACAGATACGCAGTATTTT
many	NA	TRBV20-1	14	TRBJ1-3	CSALDPTTGNTIYF	TGCAGTGCGCTAGACCCCACGACTGGAAACACCATATATTTT
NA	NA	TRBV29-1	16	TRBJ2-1	CSVLLKDGSSYNEQFF	TGCAGCGTTCTCCTCAAAGACGGGAGCTCCTACAATGAGCAGTTCTTC
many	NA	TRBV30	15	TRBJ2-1	CAWNGGSGSYNEQFF	TGTGCCTGGAACGGTGGGAGCGGGTCCTACAATGAGCAGTTCTTC
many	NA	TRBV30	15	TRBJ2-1	CAWLGGPTDQDEQFF	TGTGCCTGGCTTGGGGGACCGACAGATCAGGATGAGCAGTTCTTC
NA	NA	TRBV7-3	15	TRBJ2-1	CASSRGQGSNNEQFF	TGTGCCAGCAGCCGTGGGCAGGGAAGTAACAATGAGCAGTTCTTC
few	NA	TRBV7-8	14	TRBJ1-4	CASSLSRGLEKLFF	TGTGCCAGCAGCTTAAGTAGGGGACTAGAAAAACTGTTTTTT
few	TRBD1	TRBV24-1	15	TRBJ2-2	CATSEGAPNTGELFF	TGTGCCACCAGCGAGGGGGCCCCGAACACCGGGGAGCTGTTTTTT
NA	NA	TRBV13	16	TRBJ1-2	CASSLGLDALLYGYTF	TGTGCCAGCAGCTTAGGGCTGGACGCCCTCTTATATGGCTACACCTTC